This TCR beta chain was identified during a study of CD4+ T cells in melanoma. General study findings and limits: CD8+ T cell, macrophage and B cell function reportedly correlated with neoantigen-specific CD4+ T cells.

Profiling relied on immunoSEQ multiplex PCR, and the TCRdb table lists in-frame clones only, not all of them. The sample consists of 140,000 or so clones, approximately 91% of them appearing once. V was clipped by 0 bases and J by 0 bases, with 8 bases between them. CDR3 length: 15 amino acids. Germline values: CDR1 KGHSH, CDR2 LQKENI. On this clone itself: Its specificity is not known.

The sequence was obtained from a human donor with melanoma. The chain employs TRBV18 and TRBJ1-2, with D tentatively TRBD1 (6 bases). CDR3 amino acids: CASSPPGGTNYGYTF. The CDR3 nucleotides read TGTGCCAGCTCACCACCCGGGGGCACTAACTATGGCTACACCTTC. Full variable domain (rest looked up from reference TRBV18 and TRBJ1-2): NAGVMQNPRHLVRRRGQEARLRCSPMKGHSHVYWYRQLPEEGLKFMVYLQKENIIDESGMPKERFSAEFPKEGPSILRIQQVVRGDSAAYFCASSPPGGTNYGYTFGSGTRLTVV.